Included here is one T cell receptor beta chain sequence, with context. This clone was observed a handful of times. Its antigen has not been determined. Base qualities are not recorded, but no much larger clone differs from it by a single base. The donors were included in the validation cohort of roughly 130 subjects, a group kept apart from the roughly 610-subject first cohort. Trimming takes 5 bases from V and 8 bases from J, and the germline ends sit 10 bases apart. Taken from cysteine to phenylalanine, the CDR3 has 12 residues. Only the CDR3 portion is preserved as DNA: 36 bases, with reading frame beginning at the first base. Reading the germline V gene (reference sequence) gives CDR1 MNHNY and CDR2 SVGAGI. The method behind the library was the immunoSEQ multiplex PCR assay. The authors' pipeline ran thus. A statistical classification framework was developed to diagnose cytomegalovirus status using the catalog of TCR beta chain sequences. TCRdb took this table from immuneACCESS and kept in-frame rearrangements with V and J called. Such tables lack part of the clones; where checked against another copy, unresolved V genes explain under half of the gap, and the rest is unexplained. From that table come the V and J calls and clone size; the DNA was used to work out D and trimming. A total of 220,000 or so clones appear in this sample, approximately 88% of them only once. More than 12% of the sample is in the top ten clones.

This sample stems from a study of cytomegalovirus exposure and HLA in healthy donors (dated by TCRdb to the late 2010s). Study-level background: A later analysis indicated that the 110 or so validation repertoires were generated on the platform also employed for the 650 to 850 repertoires of the first cohort. The study aimed to test whether cataloging public T cell receptors could reveal signatures of past pathogen exposure. In addition to the first cohort of 500 to 850 subjects, a separate validation cohort of 120 different subjects was used. To predict cytomegalovirus infection status, the study brought together high-throughput TCR immunosequencing, statistical association of individual TCRs with disease status, and machine learning. Results and caveats for the whole study, not just this receptor: A few of the identified cytomegalovirus-associated TCR beta chains were confirmed in vitro to be specific for cytomegalovirus antigens. In the study, around 160 TCR beta chains were listed as associated with cytomegalovirus. The authors suggested that the approach could potentially be generalized to other disease states and immunological phenotypes. A later analysis found that TCRs clustered in the first cohort also tended to co-occur in the roughly 120 validation repertoires, with 94% of cluster scores above 0. All 120 or so repertoires were used to score co-occurrence in the validation cohort in a later analysis, because that analysis had no HLA typing for the cohort. Most TCR sequences were observed very rarely across donors, whereas some public TCRs were present in many individuals. The classifier was reported to diagnose cytomegalovirus status with high specificity and sensitivity in both the original and validation cohorts.

The sample consisted of PBMCs. The receptor was isolated from a woman under 40 in good health and CMV-seropositive. The chain couples TRBV6-6 to TRBJ2-1; the D gene could be either TRBD1 or TRBD2, each agreeing at 6 bases. The CDR3 region: CASSRRGDEQFF. At the DNA level, the sequence is TGTGCCAGCAGTCGGAGGGGGGATGAGCAGTTCTTC.